These T cell receptor beta chains were read from a single sample in a study of blood T cell repertoires in COVID-19. Repertoires were generated with immunoSEQ multiplex PCR, while TCRdb's copy carries only in-frame clones and drops some. The data contain 150,000 to 200,000 clones, over 75% of them singletons. Specimen: PBMCs or T cells enriched from blood (not recorded which). The source of these receptors is a woman aged 18-30 years who had recovered from COVID-19. Both conserved end residues are part of each CDR3. The D gene is left open where the match is weak. Size values are once, few and many counts, or a class for expanded clones, and some rows have none.

abundance	v_gene	j_gene	d_gene	CDR3aa	CDR3nt
-	TRBV27	TRBJ2-3	-	CASSLEGGREITDTQYF	TGTGCCAGCAGTTTGGAAGGCGGACGGGAAATCACAGATACGCAGTATTTT
once	TRBV29-1	TRBJ2-7	-	CSVEEGPSYEQYF	TGCAGCGTTGAAGAGGGGCCCTCCTACGAGCAGTACTTC
-	TRBV27	TRBJ2-5	TRBD1	CASSKQGQETQYF	TGTGCCAGCAGTAAACAGGGGCAAGAGACCCAGTACTTC
-	TRBV2	TRBJ1-1	-	CASNERNTEAFF	TGTGCCAGCAATGAGCGGAACACTGAAGCTTTCTTT
-	TRBV4-3	TRBJ2-2	-	CASSQDRTGELFF	TGCGCCAGCAGCCAAGACAGGACCGGGGAGCTGTTTTTT
-	TRBV10-3	TRBJ2-7	TRBD1	CAISGTGGYEQYF	TGTGCCATCAGTGGGACAGGGGGGTACGAGCAGTACTTC
-	TRBV29-1	TRBJ1-2	-	CSVDDSATQGLWYGYTF	TGCAGCGTTGATGACAGCGCCACGCAGGGACTGTGGTATGGCTACACCTTC
-	TRBV5-1	TRBJ1-1	TRBD1	CASRPGTVNTEAFF	TGCGCCAGCAGGCCAGGGACAGTGAACACTGAAGCTTTCTTT
-	TRBV5-4	TRBJ2-7	TRBD1	CASSLTGADEQYF	TGTGCCAGCAGCTTGACAGGGGCAGACGAGCAGTACTTC
-	TRBV18	TRBJ2-3	TRBD1	CASSPSTGAVSDTQYF	TGTGCCAGCTCCCCCTCGACAGGGGCGGTATCAGATACGCAGTATTTT
-	TRBV5-6	TRBJ1-4	TRBD1	CASSSDRGAEKLFF	TGTGCCAGCAGCTCCGACAGGGGCGCTGAAAAACTGTTTTTT
-	TRBV10-1	TRBJ1-6	-	CASSESSVSPLHF	TGCGCCAGCAGTGAGAGTTCGGTTTCACCCCTCCACTTT
-	TRBV29-1	TRBJ1-2	-	CSVEAPGVPYGYTF	TGCAGCGTTGAGGCCCCAGGGGTTCCCTATGGCTACACCTTC
-	TRBV5-1	TRBJ2-7	TRBD1	CASSPDREDFEQYF	TGCGCCAGCAGCCCGGACAGGGAGGATTTCGAGCAGTACTTC
-	TRBV19	TRBJ1-2	TRBD1	CASKDRGLYGYTF	TGTGCCAGTAAGGACAGGGGACTCTATGGCTACACCTTC
-	TRBV2	TRBJ1-2	-	CASNLGGTRGYTF	TGTGCCAGCAACCTCGGGGGGACGCGTGGCTACACCTTC
-	TRBV30	TRBJ2-5	TRBD1	CAWTIGTGGETQYF	TGTGCCTGGACTATCGGGACAGGGGGAGAGACCCAGTACTTC
once	TRBV6-1	TRBJ1-1	TRBD1	CASSEAGQGYTEAFF	TGTGCCAGCAGTGAAGCAGGACAGGGATACACTGAAGCTTTCTTT
-	TRBV2	TRBJ1-5	TRBD1	CASSEDRGIWPQHF	TGTGCCAGCAGTGAGGACAGGGGTATATGGCCCCAGCATTTT
-	TRBV4-2	TRBJ1-1	TRBD1	CASSQGQGADTEAFF	TGTGCCAGCAGCCAAGGACAGGGGGCTGACACTGAAGCTTTCTTT
-	TRBV10-3	TRBJ2-1	-	CAISALGANEQFF	TGTGCCATCAGTGCGCTAGGTGCGAATGAGCAGTTCTTC
-	TRBV18	TRBJ1-1	-	CASSPSLATEAFF	TGTGCCAGCTCCCCCTCCTTGGCCACTGAAGCTTTCTTT
-	TRBV5-8	TRBJ2-3	TRBD1	CASSLGTAIPDTQYF	TGTGCCAGCAGCTTAGGGACAGCCATTCCGGATACGCAGTATTTT
-	TRBV25-1	TRBJ2-1	TRBD2	CASSTGLASVDEQFF	TGTGCCAGCAGTACGGGACTAGCTTCGGTGGATGAGCAGTTCTTC
-	TRBV19	TRBJ1-6	TRBD1	CASSQIRDRDSPLHF	TGTGCCAGTAGCCAAATCCGGGACAGAGATTCACCCCTCCACTTT
-	TRBV6-5	TRBJ1-6	-	CASSQGAEGNSPLHF	TGTGCCAGCAGTCAGGGTGCCGAAGGAAATTCACCCCTCCACTTT
-	TRBV7-6	TRBJ2-7	TRBD1	CASSLFGDRVYEQYF	TGTGCCAGCAGCTTATTCGGGGACAGGGTCTACGAGCAGTACTTC
-	TRBV7-8	TRBJ2-1	TRBD2	CASSLGTQAGVHNEQFF	TGTGCCAGCAGCTTAGGGACCCAAGCGGGGGTACACAATGAGCAGTTCTTC
-	TRBV28	TRBJ1-2	TRBD1	CASSPPRQGAKGYTF	TGTGCCAGCAGCCCCCCCCGACAGGGGGCGAAAGGCTACACCTTC
-	TRBV9	TRBJ2-5	TRBD1	CASSVQQGVQETQYF	TGTGCCAGCAGCGTACAACAGGGGGTCCAAGAGACCCAGTACTTC
-	TRBV6-9	TRBJ2-4	TRBD1	CASSYPGQGKNIQYF	TGTGCCAGCAGTTACCCGGGACAGGGCAAAAACATTCAGTACTTC
-	TRBV28	TRBJ1-1	-	CASSPQWNTEAFF	TGTGCCAGCAGTCCCCAATGGAACACTGAAGCTTTCTTT
-	TRBV5-4	TRBJ2-7	-	CASSLDGKPYEQYF	TGTGCCAGCAGCTTGGACGGTAAACCCTACGAGCAGTACTTC
-	TRBV4-1	TRBJ1-5	TRBD1	CASSQAAGTGIDQPQHF	TGCGCCAGCAGCCAAGCCGCTGGGACAGGGATCGATCAGCCCCAGCATTTT
-	TRBV5-1	TRBJ1-2	TRBD1	CASSLLGTGASPAYGYTF	TGCGCCAGCAGCTTGTTGGGGACAGGGGCATCGCCGGCCTATGGCTACACCTTC
-	TRBV2	TRBJ2-7	TRBD2	CATPRASGSFQGPYEQYF	TGTGCCACCCCAAGGGCTAGCGGGAGTTTCCAAGGCCCCTACGAGCAGTACTTC
-	TRBV6-4	TRBJ1-6	-	CASSAQEDSPLHF	TGTGCCAGCAGTGCCCAGGAAGATTCACCCCTCCACTTT